These 4 T cell receptor beta chains were sequenced from one sample in a study of blood T cell repertoires in COVID-19. The data were produced by immunoSEQ multiplex PCR, yet TCRdb's version contains in-frame clones alone and is incomplete. Here the sample spans more than 200,000 clones, 70% to 90% being singletons. The sequenced sample consisted of PBMCs or T cells enriched from blood (not recorded which). All receptors come from a woman between 45 and 60 years old who had recovered from COVID-19.

The chain is built from TRBV10-3 and TRBJ2-1, with D possibly matching TRBD1 (6 bases). The CDR3 length is 16 residues. V was pared by 5 bases and J by 3 bases, with 17 bases between. The germline V gene encodes CDR1 ENHRY and CDR2 SYGVKD. The CDR3 here is CAISPIATGLYNEQFF. The DNA for the CDR3 is TGTGCCATCAGTCCTATAGCGACAGGTCTCTACAATGAGCAGTTCTTC.

This chain uses TRBV18 with TRBJ1-1; D remains ambiguous. V lost 3 bases, J lost 3 bases, and 11 bases lay in between. This CDR3 is 14 amino acids long. CDR1 and CDR2 from the germline V gene are KGHSH and LQKENI. The CDR3 nucleotides read TGTGCCAGCTCACCCAGCGGCCTCTACACTGAAGCTTTCTTT. Residues: CASSPSGLYTEAFF.

CDR3 coding DNA: TGTGCCAGCAGGGGCTGGGGCGGCTATGGCTACACCTTC. It yields the protein CASRGWGGYGYTF. This sequence joins TRBV11-2 and TRBJ1-2; tentative D call: TRBD1 (5 bases). V lost 6 bases to trimming and J lost 4 bases, with 12 bases between them. This CDR3 region has 13 residues. Germline loops: CDR1 SGHAT, CDR2 FQNNGV.

The V call is TRBV7-9, the J call TRBJ2-6; the match to TRBD1 covers 9 bases. There are 14 residues in the CDR3. Germline assignment: CDR1 SEHNR and CDR2 FQNEAQ (reference sequence). J gave up 13 bases and V 6 bases, and 10 bases lay outside the gene matches. The CDR3 DNA follows: TGTGCCAGCAGTTCTATAACCGGGACAGGGGTCCTGACTTTC. Amino acid sequence: CASSSITGTGVLTF.